A single sample is the source of the 3 T cell receptor beta chains below, sequenced in a study of blood T cell repertoires in COVID-19. Method: immunoSEQ multiplex PCR; TCRdb's copy keeps in-frame clones and lacks some. The sample has over 75,000 clones; roughly 89% are singletons. Source material: peripheral blood. Receptors originate from a woman older than 75 with active COVID-19.

The J gene is TRBJ2-7, the V gene TRBV7-9; 7 bases agree with TRBD2. CDR1 is SEHNR and CDR2 is FQNEAQ in the germline V gene (reference sequence). There are 16 residues in the CDR3. V gave up 5 bases and J gave up 2 bases; unmatched junction bases: 12. The CDR3 nucleotides read TGTGCCAGCAGCCCAAGGTCGGGGGAGGGCCCCTACGAGCAGTACTTC. Encoded protein: CASSPRSGEGPYEQYF.

The CDR3 DNA reads as TGTGCCAGTAAACATACAACTAATGAAAAACTGTTTTTT. Amino acid sequence: CASKHTTNEKLFF. This chain joins TRBV28 and TRBJ1-4, with D unclear. V dropped 9 bases and J dropped 0 bases, with 8 bases sitting between them. The CDR3 is made up of 13 amino acids. Germline V gene data show CDR1 as MDHEN and CDR2 as SYDVKM. The variable domain in full, completed from reference TRBV28 and TRBJ1-4, reads DVKVTQSSRYLVKRTGEKVFLECVQDMDHENMFWYRQDPGLGLRLIYFSYDVKMKEKGDIPEGYSVSREKKERFSLILESASTNQTSMYLCASKHTTNEKLFFGSGTQLSVL.

This clone was seen a single time. The rearrangement links TRBV7-2 to TRBJ1-4, with no clear D. The V end was cut by 3 bases, the J end by 4 bases, with 9 bases between. CDR1 is SGHTA and CDR2 is FQGNSA in the germline V gene. The CDR3 has 14 residues. CDR3 nucleotides: TGTGCCAGCAGCTTGGCCAGATATAATGAAAAACTGTTTTTT. This encodes CASSLARYNEKLFF.